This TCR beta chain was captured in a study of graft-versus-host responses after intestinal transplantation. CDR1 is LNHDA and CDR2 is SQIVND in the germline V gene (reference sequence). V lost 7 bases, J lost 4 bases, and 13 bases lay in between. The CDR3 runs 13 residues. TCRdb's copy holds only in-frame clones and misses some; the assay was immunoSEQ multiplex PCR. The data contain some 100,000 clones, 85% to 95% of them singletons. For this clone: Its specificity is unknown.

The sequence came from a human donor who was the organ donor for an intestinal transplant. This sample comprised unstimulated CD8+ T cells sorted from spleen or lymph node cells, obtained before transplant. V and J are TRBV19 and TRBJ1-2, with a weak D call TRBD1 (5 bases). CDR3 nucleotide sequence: TGTGCCAGTAAACCGACAGCCTCCTATGGCTACACCTTC. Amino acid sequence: CASKPTASYGYTF.